Each of the 20 T cell receptor beta chains below was sequenced from the same sample in a study of OX40 agonist ivuxolimab in advanced cancers. Sequenced by immunoSEQ multiplex PCR; TCRdb stores in-frame clones only, minus some. In the table there are 55,000 to 65,000 clones, roughly four fifths of which are singletons. Sequencing was performed on CD4+ or CD8+ T cells sorted from blood, taken in a trial of the OX40 agonist ivuxolimab. These TCRs come from an adult with an advanced solid tumor such as melanoma, head and neck, liver or kidney cancer.

This clone was picked up one time. J is TRBJ2-2 and V is TRBV27; TRBD1 matches 9 bases. Germline V gives CDR1 MNHEY, CDR2 SMNVEV (reference sequence). Trimming at V came to 2 bases and at J to 3 bases, leaving 4 bases not matched to a gene. CDR3 length: 16 amino acids. CDR3 nucleotides: TGTGCCAGCAGTTTAATAGGACAGGGGCACACCGGGGAGCTGTTTTTT. This encodes CASSLIGQGHTGELFF.

This chain links TRBV30 with TRBJ2-2; 11 bases agree with TRBD2. The CDR3 loop spans 14 amino acids. Germline V gives CDR1 GTSNPN, CDR2 SVGIG (reference sequence). V dropped 4 bases and J dropped 12; count of bases not matched to a gene: 10. The CDR3 loop is CAWTSGGTSVQLFF. In DNA, the CDR3 is TGTGCCTGGACTAGCGGGGGGACCTCCGTGCAGCTGTTTTTT.

CDR3 sequence reads: CASSQDRTQDEKLFF. The CDR3 DNA sequence: TGTGCCAGCAGCCAAGATAGGACACAAGATGAAAAACTGTTTTTT. The chain links TRBV4-2 to TRBJ1-4, with D possibly matching TRBD1 (5 bases). Germline CDR1 LGHNA, CDR2 YNFKEQ. The CDR3 has 15 residues. Trimming stripped 0 bases from V and 6 bases from J, with 11 bases between.

The V gene is TRBV9, the J gene TRBJ2-1, with 10 nucleotides matching TRBD2. Germline V gene lookup returns CDR1 SGDLS and CDR2 YYNGEE. The J segment lost 0 bases and the V segment lost 7 bases, leaving 13 bases of the junction unmatched. The CDR3 runs to 18 residues. This CDR3 reads CASPAGGPLPSSYNEQFF. Written as DNA, the CDR3 is TGTGCCAGCCCAGCGGGAGGGCCCCTCCCTAGCTCCTACAATGAGCAGTTCTTC.

This rearrangement joins TRBV5-8 to TRBJ2-5, with 7 bases aligning to TRBD1. After removal of 1 base from V and 2 bases from J, the junction contained 2 bases not matched to a gene. The germline V gene encodes CDR1 SGHTS and CDR2 YDEGEE. There are 14 residues in the CDR3. The CDR3 sequence: CASSLWDRQETQYF. As DNA, the CDR3 is TGTGCCAGCAGCTTGTGGGACAGACAAGAGACCCAGTACTTC.

J is TRBJ2-5 and V is TRBV7-2; D remains ambiguous. CDR3 length: 12 residues. Trimming removed 2 bases from V and 9 bases from J, with 10 bases in between. Germline CDR1 and CDR2: SGHTA and FQGNSA. The CDR3 is CASSLSSGAQYF. DNA for the CDR3: TGTGCCAGCAGCTTAAGTTCTGGGGCCCAGTACTTC.

This clone was seen ten or more times. The V call is TRBV2, the J call TRBJ2-7; the match to TRBD2 covers 11 bases. Germline CDR1 reads SNHLY; CDR2 reads FYNNEI. V was pared by 7 bases and J by 5 bases, with 13 bases of the junction left unmatched. This CDR3 region has 16 residues. CDR3 protein: CASKRDASGGTHEQYF. The CDR3 coding sequence is TGTGCCAGCAAGAGGGACGCTAGCGGGGGGACCCACGAGCAGTACTTC.

The chain couples TRBV10-3 to TRBJ1-5, with 9 bases identical to TRBD1. Germline trimming cut 11 bases from V and 4 bases from J; bases unmatched to any gene: 9. This CDR3 contains 14 residues. CDR1 and CDR2 from the germline V gene are ENHRY and SYGVKD. This CDR3 is CAVRDRDLNQPQHF. CDR3 bases: TGTGCCGTTAGGGACAGGGATTTAAATCAGCCCCAGCATTTT.

This clone was found once. The chain links TRBV18 to TRBJ2-4; tentative D call: TRBD1 (6 bases). The CDR3 has 17 residues. CDR1 KGHSH and CDR2 LQKENI come from the germline V gene. Deletions cut 2 bases from V and 0 bases from J, with 14 bases between. This chain's CDR3 is CASSPTTGLLAKNIQYF. CDR3 DNA: TGTGCCAGCTCACCAACTACAGGGCTACTAGCCAAAAACATTCAGTACTTC. Full variable domain (outside the CDR3, taken from reference TRBV18 and TRBJ2-4): NAGVMQNPRHLVRRRGQEARLRCSPMKGHSHVYWYRQLPEEGLKFMVYLQKENIIDESGMPKERFSAEFPKEGPSILRIQQVVRGDSAAYFCASSPTTGLLAKNIQYFGAGTRLSVL.

Worth noting for this clone: Mismatch with germline at one junction end may stem from a read error. This chain uses TRBV4-2 with TRBJ2-4, with D tentatively TRBD1 or TRBD2 (7 bases each). CDR1 is LGHNA, CDR2 YNFKEQ, per germline. This CDR3 region has 13 residues. The CDR3 loop reads CASTQDREGRQYF. CDR3 bases: TGTGCCAGCACCCAAGACAGGGAGGGGAGACAGTACTTC.

This clone was recorded a few times. The sample has other DNA sequences that encode this CDR3 too. The V call is TRBV7-2, the J call TRBJ1-3, with 9 bases matching TRBD1. CDR3 length: 16 amino acids. The trim removed 2 bases at V and 0 bases at J, leaving 2 bases unmatched. Germline CDR1 reads SGHTA; CDR2 reads FQGNSA. The CDR3 DNA reads TGTGCCAGCAGCTTACACAGGGGGCTCTCTGGAAACACCATATATTTT. Translated, it gives CASSLHRGLSGNTIYF.

The chain carries TRBV10-3 and TRBJ2-2, with no clear D. Germline V gives CDR1 ENHRY, CDR2 SYGVKD. The CDR3 sequence is 14 residues long. The V end lost 4 bases, the J end lost 4 bases, and 10 bases lay between the germline ends. CDR3 bases: TGTGCCATCAGTGGGACGGCGCTCACCGGGGAGCTGTTTTTT. Protein: CAISGTALTGELFF.

V and J are TRBV28 and TRBJ1-4; TRBD1 matches 8 bases. The ends lost 3 bases at V and 8 bases at J; junction bases unmatched: 5. Germline CDR1 MDHEN, CDR2 SYDVKM. This CDR3 spans 14 amino acids. DNA for the CDR3: TGTGCCAGCAGTTTTACAGGGGGTCGAGAAAAACTGTTTTTT. Protein sequence: CASSFTGGREKLFF.

This clone has just a few counts. The chain has TRBV28 and TRBJ1-1, with D perhaps matching TRBD1 (6 bases). The V end lost 5 bases, the J end lost 8 bases, and 18 bases lay between the germline ends. Germline V gene sequence: CDR1 MDHEN, CDR2 SYDVKM. CDR3 length equals 14 residues. This chain's CDR3 is CASSPRGGSSEAFF. The CDR3, as DNA: TGTGCCAGCAGTCCCAGGGGAGGGTCCTCCGAAGCTTTCTTT. The variable domain in full, with the rest retrieved from reference TRBV28 and TRBJ1-1, is DVKVTQSSRYLVKRTGEKVFLECVQDMDHENMFWYRQDPGLGLRLIYFSYDVKMKEKGDIPEGYSVSREKKERFSLILESASTNQTSMYLCASSPRGGSSEAFFGQGTRLTVV.

This chain joins TRBV5-8 and TRBJ2-3; 7 nucleotides align to TRBD1. V was clipped by 6 bases and J by 3 bases; unmatched bases: 4. CDR3 size: 13 residues. CDR1 and CDR2 from the germline V gene are SGHTS and YDEGEE. The CDR3 bases are TGTGCCAGCACAGGGGGATATACAGATACGCAGTATTTT. This codes for CASTGGYTDTQYF.

This chain joins TRBV28 and TRBJ1-5; D is possibly TRBD1 (6 bases). V lost 7 bases to trimming and J lost 7 bases, with 23 bases between them. Germline CDR1 MDHEN, CDR2 SYDVKM. The CDR3 loop spans 16 amino acids. The CDR3 here is CASKKGSTGTHQPQHF. Written as DNA, the CDR3 is TGTGCCAGCAAGAAAGGCAGTACAGGGACACACCAGCCCCAGCATTTT.

V and J are TRBV5-4 and TRBJ2-7; D remains unclear. This CDR3 is 13 amino acids long. Germline V gene data show CDR1 as SGHNT and CDR2 as YYREEE (reference sequence). V dropped 0 bases and J dropped 1 base, with 5 bases sitting between them. CDR3 sequence reads: CASSLAQSYEQYF. For the CDR3, the DNA is TGTGCCAGCAGCTTGGCGCAGTCCTACGAGCAGTACTTC.

This clone was detected only once. This sequence joins TRBV6-5 and TRBJ2-2; 11 nucleotides align to TRBD1. The CDR3 is 15 residues long. Per germline, CDR1 MNHEY and CDR2 SVGAGI. With 6 bases clipped from V and 7 bases from J, the junction kept 7 bases outside the gene matches. The DNA of the CDR3 is TGTGCCAGCAGCCCGGACAGGGGGCTTGTCGGGGAGCTGTTTTTT. As protein: CASSPDRGLVGELFF.

The chain joins TRBV6-5 to TRBJ1-2; 9 nucleotides agree with TRBD1. Germline assignment: CDR1 MNHEY and CDR2 SVGAGI. The CDR3 consists of 16 residues. V was clipped by 0 bases and J by 3 bases; unmatched bases: 5. The CDR3 reads CASSYSGTGNDYGYTF. CDR3 DNA sequence: TGTGCCAGCAGTTACTCGGGGACAGGGAACGACTATGGCTACACCTTC.

The chain employs TRBV27 and TRBJ1-5; D may be TRBD1 (6 bases). The CDR3 contains 14 residues. V lost 2 bases to trimming and J lost 3 bases, with 8 bases between them. From germline, CDR1 is MNHEY and CDR2 SMNVEV (reference sequence). For the CDR3, the DNA is TGTGCCAGCAGTTTAAGGGGGAACAATCAGCCCCAGCATTTT. Translated: CASSLRGNNQPQHF.